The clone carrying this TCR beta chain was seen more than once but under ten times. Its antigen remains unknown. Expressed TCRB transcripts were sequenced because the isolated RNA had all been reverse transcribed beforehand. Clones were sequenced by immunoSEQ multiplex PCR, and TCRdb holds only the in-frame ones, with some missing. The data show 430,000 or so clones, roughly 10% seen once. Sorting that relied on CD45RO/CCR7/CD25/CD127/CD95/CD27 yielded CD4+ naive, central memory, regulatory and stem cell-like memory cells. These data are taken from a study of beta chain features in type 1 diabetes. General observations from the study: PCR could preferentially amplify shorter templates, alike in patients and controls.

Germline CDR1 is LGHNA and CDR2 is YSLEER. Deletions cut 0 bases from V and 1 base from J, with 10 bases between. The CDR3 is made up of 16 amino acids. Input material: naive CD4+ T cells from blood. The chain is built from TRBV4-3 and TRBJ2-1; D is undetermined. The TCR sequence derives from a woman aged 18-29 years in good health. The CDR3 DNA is TGCGCCAGCAGCCAAGAGCCGAGTGGGTCCTACAATGAGCAGTTCTTC. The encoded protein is CASSQEPSGSYNEQFF.